The 9 T cell receptor beta chains below were found in one sample sequenced in a study of Ad26.COV2.S vaccination and SARS-CoV-2 variants (TCRdb year 2021). To prepare the library, the immunoSEQ multiplex PCR assay was applied. TCRdb re-hosts the immuneACCESS table, in-frame sequences only. Its copies lack some clones; in the studies checked, an unresolved V gene accounts for under half of them, and the cause for the rest is not known. The sample table records 350,000 to 450,000 clones; approximately 92% of these occur just once. The ten biggest clones cover 1.5% to 2% of the sample. The sample's treatment or condition label, decoded: about 20 received Ad26.COV2.S at low or high dose, single or two shots; a few received placebo; per-sample allocation not given. Repertoires of vaccine and placebo recipients were sequenced from samples collected on day 63 after the first injection. The sequenced sample was peripheral blood, obtained in a trial of Ad26.COV2.S vaccine versus placebo. These receptor sequences come from a person aged 18-65 years who received the Ad26.COV2.S COVID-19 vaccine or a placebo.

V is TRBV16 and J is TRBJ1-5, with unresolved D. The V gene's germline CDR1 is KGHSY and CDR2 FQNENV. This CDR3 contains 12 residues. V lost 2 bases and J lost 5, with 4 bases in between. CDR3 region: CASSQGYQPQHF. The CDR3 region has the DNA TGTGCCAGCAGCCAAGGCTATCAGCCCCAGCATTTT.

V is TRBV5-1 and J is TRBJ2-2, with 13 nucleotides matching TRBD2. The CDR3 consists of 18 residues. V dropped 7 bases and J dropped 6; count of bases not matched to a gene: 15. CDR1 is SGHRS and CDR2 is YFSETQ in the germline V gene. CDR3 amino acids: CASSKTSGGTSSAGELFF. The CDR3 region has the DNA TGCGCCAGCTCAAAGACTAGCGGGGGGACCTCGTCGGCCGGGGAGCTGTTTTTT. Variable domain in full (rest from reference TRBV5-1 and TRBJ2-2): KAGVTQTPRYLIKTRGQQVTLSCSPISGHRSVSWYQQTPGQGLQFLFEYFSETQRNKGNFPGRFSGRQFSNSRSEMNVSTLELGDSALYLCASSKTSGGTSSAGELFFGEGSRLTVL.

J is TRBJ1-4 and V is TRBV4-1, with D maybe TRBD1 (6 bases). CDR3 size: 16 residues. Germline assignment: CDR1 MGHRA and CDR2 YSYEKL. Trimming cost V 1 base and J 4 bases, with 13 bases left between them. The DNA of the CDR3 is TGCGCCAGCAGCCAAGTTTTAGGGGGTTATAATGAAAAACTGTTTTTT. It is translated as CASSQVLGGYNEKLFF.

The chain recombines TRBV6-2 or TRBV6-3 with TRBJ2-3; TRBD2 aligns across 9 bases. J was trimmed by 5 bases and V by 2 bases; bases with no gene match: 8. The V gene's germline CDR1 is MNHEY and CDR2 SVGEGT. This CDR3 has 16 residues. CDR3 amino acids: CASSYDAGGRIDTQYF. CDR3 DNA: TGTGCCAGCAGTTACGACGCGGGGGGGCGGATAGATACGCAGTATTTT.

This chain joins TRBV7-2 and TRBJ1-6; TRBD1 might be the D (6 bases). The V end lost 3 bases, the J end lost 7 bases, and 13 bases lay between the germline ends. Germline V gene data show CDR1 as SGHTA and CDR2 as FQGNSA. The CDR3 spans 15 residues. The DNA of the CDR3 is TGTGCCAGCAGCTTCATACAGGGTTACAATTCACCCCTCCACTTT. It yields the protein CASSFIQGYNSPLHF.

V and J are TRBV30 and TRBJ2-3; D unresolved. Germline lookup yields CDR1 GTSNPN and CDR2 SVGIG (reference sequence). The CDR3 totals 12 residues. Trimming took 0 bases from V and 8 from J, leaving 9 bases between them. DNA of the CDR3: TGTGCCTGGAGTGTACCCGGTGGTACGCAGTATTTT. Translation: CAWSVPGGTQYF.

This chain joins TRBV4-3 and TRBJ2-7; D is perhaps TRBD2 (6 bases). This CDR3 region has 16 residues. V lost 2 bases and J 2 bases, leaving 16 bases between the germline ends. CDR1 LGHNA and CDR2 YSLEER come from the germline V gene. In nucleotides, the CDR3 is TGCGCCAGCAGCCAAACCACCGGGACTCGACCCTACGAGCAGTACTTC. It encodes CASSQTTGTRPYEQYF.

This chain joins TRBV19 and TRBJ1-4; D ambiguous. Between the trimmed V and J ends, which lost 6 bases and 8 bases, there was a span of 13 bases. This CDR3 is 13 amino acids long. CDR1 is LNHDA and CDR2 is SQIVND in the germline V gene (reference sequence). CDR3 sequence: CASSRSGGEKLFF. For the CDR3, the DNA is TGTGCCAGTAGCCGATCTGGAGGGGAAAAACTGTTTTTT.

For this clone: The same CDR3 arises from other DNA sequences in this sample as well. This chain uses TRBV3-1 (or the pseudogene TRBV3-2) with TRBJ2-1, with 9 positions matching TRBD1. V lost 3 bases and J lost 3; bases outside the gene matches: 3. CDR1 is LGHDT, CDR2 YNNKEL, per germline (reference sequence). The CDR3 has 15 amino acids. CDR3: CASSQGTGIYNEQFF. CDR3 in DNA: TGTGCCAGCAGCCAGGGGACAGGGATCTACAATGAGCAGTTCTTC.